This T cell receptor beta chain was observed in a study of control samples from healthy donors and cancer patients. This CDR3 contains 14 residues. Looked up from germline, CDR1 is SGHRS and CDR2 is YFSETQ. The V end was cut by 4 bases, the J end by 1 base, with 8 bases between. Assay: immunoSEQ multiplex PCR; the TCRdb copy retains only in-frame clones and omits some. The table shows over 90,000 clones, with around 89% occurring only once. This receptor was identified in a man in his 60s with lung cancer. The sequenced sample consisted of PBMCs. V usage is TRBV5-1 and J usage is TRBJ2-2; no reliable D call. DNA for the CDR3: TGCGCCAGCAGCCAATGGGGGAACACCGGGGAGCTGTTTTTT. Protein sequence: CASSQWGNTGELFF.